A selection of T cell receptor beta chains follows, all from one sample in a study of T cells in localized non-small cell lung cancer. Produced via immunoSEQ multiplex PCR; TCRdb's table is partial and in-frame only. The sample consists of roughly 58,000 clones, around 81% of them appearing once. The specimen comprised PBMCs, sampled before any cancer treatment. All receptors derive from a man between 40 and 75 years old with stage II lung adenocarcinoma. CDR3s include the opening cysteine and the closing phenylalanine or tryptophan. The D gene is left open where the match is weak. Rows give clone size only sometimes, using once, few, many, or a class for an expanded clone.

TRBV6-5,-,TRBJ2-7,-,CASSYSGSYEQYF,TGTGCCAGCAGTTACTCCGGCAGCTACGAGCAGTACTTC
TRBV5-4,-,TRBJ2-5,TRBD1,CASSSPRDSQETQYF,TGTGCCAGCAGCTCCCCTCGGGACAGCCAAGAGACCCAGTACTTC
TRBV18,-,TRBJ2-2,-,CASSPASGAGELFF,TGTGCCAGCTCACCGGCTAGTGGGGCCGGGGAGCTGTTTTTT
TRBV6-1,-,TRBJ2-5,-,CASSAEKETQYF,TGTGCCAGCAGTGCGGAAAAAGAGACCCAGTACTTC
TRBV6-5,-,TRBJ1-2,-,CASSYGTGNYGYTF,TGTGCCAGCAGCTACGGGACGGGGAACTATGGCTACACCTTC
TRBV30,-,TRBJ2-7,-,CAWSPGVSEQYF,TGTGCCTGGAGTCCTGGTGTAAGCGAGCAGTACTTC
TRBV30,-,TRBJ1-2,-,CAWSVTSARDGYTF,TGTGCCTGGAGTGTAACGTCGGCTAGGGATGGCTACACCTTC
TRBV25-1,-,TRBJ1-1,TRBD1,CASSESLIRGEYTEAFF,TGTGCCAGCAGTGAATCGCTTATCAGGGGGGAATACACTGAAGCTTTCTTT
TRBV15,few,TRBJ2-6,-,CATSRDSGANVLTF,TGTGCCACCAGCAGAGATTCGGGGGCCAACGTCCTGACTTTC
TRBV5-1,-,TRBJ2-1,TRBD2,CASSPGLAGANLGDNEQFF,TGCGCCAGCAGCCCGGGACTAGCGGGAGCCAACTTGGGGGACAATGAGCAGTTCTTC
TRBV29-1,-,TRBJ1-1,-,CSVSASTNTEAFF,TGCAGCGTTTCCGCCTCTACCAACACTGAAGCTTTCTTT
TRBV2,-,TRBJ2-5,-,CASSDGVASLGGQETQYF,TGTGCCAGCAGTGATGGGGTAGCGTCCCTAGGGGGCCAAGAGACCCAGTACTTC
TRBV2,-,TRBJ2-3,-,CASSESSPQYF,TGTGCCAGCAGTGAAAGTTCTCCGCAGTATTTT
TRBV5-5,-,TRBJ2-5,-,CASSLAPGAKTQYF,TGTGCCAGCAGCTTGGCACCGGGGGCGAAGACCCAGTACTTC
TRBV29-1,-,TRBJ2-5,-,CSRGGAPGGTQYF,TGCAGCAGAGGAGGGGCCCCTGGGGGGACCCAGTACTTC
TRBV4-3,-,TRBJ2-3,-,CASSQDSEDTQYF,TGCGCCAGCAGCCAAGATTCGGAGGATACGCAGTATTTT
TRBV5-1,-,TRBJ2-7,TRBD1,CASSLETGNHEQYF,TGCGCCAGCAGCTTGGAGACAGGGAACCACGAGCAGTACTTC
TRBV30,-,TRBJ1-2,-,CAWKSAGLDYGYTF,TGTGCCTGGAAATCGGCAGGGTTGGACTATGGCTACACCTTC
TRBV19,-,TRBJ2-5,-,CASSQTGGQETQYF,TGTGCCAGTAGCCAAACCGGGGGCCAAGAGACCCAGTACTTC
TRBV6-5,-,TRBJ1-1,-,CASRHRETEAFF,TGTGCCAGCAGGCACAGGGAAACTGAAGCTTTCTTT
TRBV9,few,TRBJ1-1,-,CASSVQESGNTEAFF,TGTGCCAGCAGCGTCCAAGAATCAGGGAACACTGAAGCTTTCTTT
TRBV7-8,-,TRBJ2-1,TRBD2,CASSLDSGRWNEQFF,TGTGCCAGCAGCTTAGACAGCGGGAGATGGAATGAGCAGTTCTTC
TRBV7-7,-,TRBJ2-5,TRBD2,CASSLILAGAGGSETQYF,TGTGCTAGCAGCTTAATCCTGGCGGGGGCGGGAGGTTCGGAGACCCAGTACTTC
TRBV18,-,TRBJ2-7,-,CASSQGGRGYEQYF,TGTGCCAGCTCCCAGGGTGGGAGAGGCTACGAGCAGTACTTC
TRBV10-3,-,TRBJ1-1,-,CAISESYTGRGNTEAFF,TGTGCCATCAGTGAGTCCTACACAGGCCGAGGGAACACTGAAGCTTTCTTT
TRBV20-1,-,TRBJ2-1,-,CSAREGNEQFF,TGCAGTGCTAGGGAGGGCAATGAGCAGTTCTTC
TRBV9,-,TRBJ2-1,-,CASSVALDSNEQFF,TGTGCCAGCAGCGTGGCCTTAGACAGCAATGAGCAGTTCTTC
TRBV18,-,TRBJ2-7,-,CASSLGGGEYEQYF,TGTGCCAGCTCACTCGGGGGAGGTGAATACGAGCAGTACTTC
TRBV11-2,-,TRBJ1-3,-,CASSLDYSGNTIYF,TGTGCCAGCAGCTTGGATTACTCTGGAAACACCATATATTTT
TRBV11-3,-,TRBJ2-1,TRBD1,CASSPRDRGDNEQFF,TGTGCCAGCAGCCCCCGGGACAGGGGTGACAATGAGCAGTTCTTC
TRBV5-1,once,TRBJ1-1,TRBD1,CASSLQGPPNTEAFF,TGCGCCAGCAGCTTACAGGGGCCCCCGAACACTGAAGCTTTCTTT